This T cell receptor (beta chain) was retrieved from a study of cytomegalovirus exposure and HLA in healthy donors (dated by TCRdb to about 2017). With respect to the entire study: An earlier analysis of 587 of the donors reported approximately 300 Gb of sequence data and 100 million to 120 million unique TCR beta sequences obtained from about 179 million T cells. Both class I and class II loci were covered by HLA typing, at four-digit resolution. All discovery cohort repertoires had been generated on a single sequencing platform. Among roughly 400 genotyped donors of the cohort, an average of around 240,000 unique TCR beta nucleotide sequences were sequenced per donor, 15% to 20% of them non-productive. Rather than drawing on any new phenotypic data, the later analysis identified candidate immune exposures from TCR beta sequences and the way those sequences occurred across donors. The study aimed to test whether signatures of past pathogen exposure could be identified by cataloging public T cell receptors. About five DR-DQ haplotypes were handled as single units for association and clustering because linkage in the cohort was strong. An early release covering around 630 HLA-typed donors comprised about 310 gigabases of sequencing data and 85 million to 100 million unique TCR sequences. A separate validation cohort of approximately 130 different subjects was used in addition to the approximately 610-subject first cohort. Alongside the repertoire data, information on donor age, sex, ethnicity and CMV serostatus was compiled. The genetic ancestry cluster associated with self-reported Caucasian donors included over 80% of the 398 genotyped donors. To predict cytomegalovirus infection status, the study combined high-throughput TCR immunosequencing, statistical association of individual TCRs with disease status, and machine learning. The number of donors typed differed by locus, with roughly 629-640 for A, B, C, DRB1 and DQB1, more than 500 for DQA1, some 570 for DPA1, and around 460 for DPB1. Using immunosequencing, the study profiled T cell repertoires from about 620 subjects and related those repertoires to cytomegalovirus serostatus. To study patterns of TCR occurrence, a later analysis re-analyzed previously published TCR beta repertoires from more than 550 donors and added high-resolution HLA genotyping. To decide whether each TCR beta V gene segment behaved as functional or pseudogenic, an earlier analysis of some 580 of the donors relied on high-throughput TCR beta sequencing. Genome-wide SNP genotypes for about 60% of the roughly 700 donors were used in a later genetic analysis, which treated that subset as a discovery cohort. Findings and caveats that apply to the study as a whole: The 87-base-pair reads could not distinguish some IMGT-functional V segments, including TRBV6-2 and TRBV6-3, so those segments were excluded. In vitro tests confirmed that a few of the cytomegalovirus-associated TCR beta chains recognize cytomegalovirus antigens. Most TCR sequences were seen in very few donors, while some public TCRs were found in many individuals. A later analysis found that most CMV-associated TCR beta chains appeared HLA-restricted, with HLA associations seemingly driven largely by CMV exposure. A later genetic analysis reported fewer N-insertions in productive TCRs among donors in an Asian-associated ancestry cluster than the roughly 620-donor mean. The sequencing pipeline was judged likely to have produced a cluster of highly shared sequence variants as a technical artifact. The presence/absence analyses assumed that sequencing depth was roughly uniform across donors, and that assumption may not be true. In a later analysis, the rate of TCR association differed among HLA loci, with DRB1 alleles having the most associated TCRs and HLA-C alleles having the fewest. A further reported finding was that TCR beta sequences accurately predicted the HLA-A and HLA-B alleles for most subjects in the first cohort. CMV serostatus was the only immune exposure information available for the cohort. In a later analysis, HLA-associated TCR beta chains were found to be more clonally expanded and to have lower generation probabilities than equally common non-associated chains. Linkage disequilibrium might explain the correlated functional status among segregating V segments, but an unknown experimental factor could not be ruled out. Over 15 rarely observed V segments, including chromosome 9 orphons, were excluded from the earlier analysis of almost 600 of the donors because counts were too low. An association between a missense DCLRE1C variant and V-gene and J-gene trimming of TCR beta chains was found in a later genetic analysis and replicated in an independent cohort. Only TCR beta chains were sequenced in this cohort, and the absence of alpha or paired-chain data limited detectable features. Assigning TCR associations to individual alleles was difficult when HLA alleles, especially DR and DQ, strongly co-occurred. According to a later analysis, parvovirus B19, influenza, CMV and Epstein-Barr virus appeared linked to several top co-occurrence clusters. In a later analysis, 16,951 TCR beta sequences were associated with specific HLA alleles at a false discovery rate of 0.05. According to the authors, the approach could potentially be generalized to other disease states and immunological phenotypes. Because some donors lacked HLA typing at each locus, the association tests relied only on the typed subset. In an earlier analysis of approximately 600 of the donors, most TCR beta V segments were observed in productive rearrangements about 87% or about 30% of the time, broadly matching IMGT annotations. The study gave a list of under 200 TCR beta chains associated with cytomegalovirus. The classifier was reported to diagnose cytomegalovirus status with high specificity and sensitivity in both the original and validation cohorts.

The cohort consisted of fewer than 700 healthy bone marrow donors. Cohort members were all nominally healthy when sampled, although unrecorded immune exposures were likely present. The donor tested CMV seropositive and was one of the 289 seropositive cohort members. Every donor gave a peripheral blood sample, and the peripheral blood mononuclear cells from that sample were used for TCR beta sequencing. Genomic DNA extraction from the blood cell samples was performed with the Qiagen DNeasy Blood Extraction Kit. About this clone: No cognate antigen has been identified for it. Qualities for individual bases were not recorded, and no much larger clone is one base off.

The CDR3 starts with the cysteine, ends with the phenylalanine, and has 14 residues. Left in the record is the CDR3 DNA by itself, 42 bases read in frame from the first base. Cut back by 6 bases and 4 bases, the V and J ends lie 15 bases apart. The germline V gene encodes CDR1 MNHEY and CDR2 SMNVEV (reference sequence). The library came from the immunoSEQ multiplex PCR assay. A mixture of 60 forward primers for TCR Vbeta segments and 13 reverse primers for TCR Jbeta segments was used in the multiplex PCR. A multiplex PCR assay on genomic DNA amplified the CDR3 region of rearranged TCR beta genes. Amplified TCR beta libraries were sequenced as 87-base-pair reads on the Illumina HiSeq System. Concerning the study's data processing: A later analysis counted about 80 million unique TCR beta chains across the 670 or so repertoires, and 9 million to 14 million of these chains were shared by at least two donors. To remove PCR and sequencing errors, raw reads were error-corrected and collapsed into unique sequences using a nearest-neighbor algorithm that merged closely related sequences. To assign V, D and J gene segments, CDR3 sequences were aligned to IMGT reference sequences. Each retained sequence needed at least a six-nucleotide match to both a V gene segment and a J gene segment. Rearrangements were called productive when the CDR3 lacked stop codons and stayed in frame with V and J; all others were non-productive. CDR3 was defined by IMGT convention, running from the second conserved V-encoded cysteine to the conserved J-encoded phenylalanine. The earlier analysis of a few hundred of the donors excluded any sequence lacking an unambiguous match to a single V gene segment. In an earlier analysis of some 590 of the donors, V segments were called functional above 56.7% productive rearrangements and were called segregating when the between-donor standard deviation exceeded 5%. A statistical classification framework was built to diagnose cytomegalovirus status from the catalog of TCR beta chain sequences. A later analysis assigned V and J genes by comparing TCR nucleotide sequences with IMGT/GENE-DB human TR gene sequences. Using the TCRdist pipeline, a later analysis assigned CDR3 sequences along with most-parsimonious VDJ recombination scenarios. A later analysis defined each TCR beta chain by its CDR3 amino acid sequence plus V-gene family, and excluded reads lacking a unique V-gene family. To address suspected cross-contamination and a sequencing artifact, a later analysis removed approximately 600 highly shared, low-generation-probability nucleotide sequences. In a later analysis, a clonal expansion index for each public chain was calculated from normalized within-repertoire ranks of inferred template counts. In a later analysis, generation probabilities were computed using a VDJ recombination model fitted to out-of-frame rearrangements, and the results were checked against IGoR. Hypergeometric tests were used in a later analysis to score TCR-TCR, TCR-HLA and TCR-CMV co-occurrence, with a repertoire-size bias correction applied to the TCR pairs. To estimate false discovery rates, a later analysis permuted the HLA or CMV assignments 20 times. In a later analysis, co-occurring TCRs were grouped with DBSCAN, and TCRdist sequence similarity was added when clustering was performed within HLA-allele-positive subsets. Repertoires with fewer than 30,000 or more than 120,000 public chains, plus five repertoires with anomalous nucleotide sharing, were excluded from co-occurrence clustering. The table was pulled from immuneACCESS by TCRdb, which kept in-frame rearrangements only. Such tables lose some clones; where checked, under half of the loss comes from unresolved V genes, and the rest has no known cause. V, J and clone size reflect that table, while D and trimming were determined from the DNA. This sample is represented by more than 85,000 clones; 60% to 80% of them were singletons. The ten largest make up 9.6% of the sample.

The sequence joins TRBV27 to TRBJ1-2; a tentative D match to TRBD1 spans 5 bases. This TCR derives from a male donor in good health and CMV-seropositive. The sample taken for sequencing was PBMCs. The sequence in DNA is TGTGCCAGCAGCCCCGGGGGTAAGGGCTATGGCTACACCTTC. The resulting protein is CASSPGGKGYGYTF.